Listed below are T cell receptor beta chains from one sample, sequenced in a study of blood T cell repertoires in COVID-19. TCRdb keeps only in-frame clones here, not all; method: immunoSEQ multiplex PCR. In the table there are around 70,000 clones, 90% of which are singletons. Sequencing input: peripheral blood. All receptors come from a man aged 50-60 years with acute or convalescent COVID-19. The CDR3 runs from the conserved cysteine through the conserved F or W.

TRBJ1-5 | TRBV29-1 | CSVGGGGQPQHF
TRBJ2-1 | TRBV10-3 | CAIRGTSRSEQFF
TRBJ1-1 | TRBV18 | CASSPGGGGVSTEAFF
TRBJ2-2 | TRBV5-1 | CASRQRLAGPNTGELFF
TRBJ2-5 | TRBV7-9 | CASSLPRDTQETQYF
TRBJ2-4 | TRBV11-2 | CASSLRGAGKNIQYF
TRBJ2-7 | TRBV2 | CASKDNSGTTYEQYF
TRBJ1-5 | TRBV12-3/TRBV12-4 | CASRPGQGVVHF
TRBJ1-5 | TRBV6-1 | CASSEVPQLSNQPQHF
TRBJ2-3 | TRBV19 | CASRISGRADTQYF
TRBJ1-5 | TRBV6-5 | CASSYGGSSNQPQHF
TRBJ2-6 | TRBV27 | CASRFLSGANVLTF
TRBJ1-4 | TRBV2 | CASSPGQLGEKLFF
TRBJ1-6 | TRBV9 | CASSVDKNSPLHF
TRBJ1-4 | TRBV5-4 | CASSPGGSTNEKLFF
TRBJ1-2 | TRBV4-2 | CASSQPTGSGYGYTF
TRBJ2-5 | TRBV20-1 | CSERGGETQYF
TRBJ2-7 | TRBV6-2/TRBV6-3 | CASSYADRGPRSYEQYF
TRBJ2-6 | TRBV7-2 | CASSLRLLRGSGANVLTF
TRBJ2-3 | TRBV9 | CASSVAGLEDTQYF
TRBJ2-3 | TRBV29-1 | CSVSPLAGLDDTQYF
TRBJ2-5 | TRBV7-2 | CASSLGDRGSWETQYF
TRBJ1-2 | TRBV30 | CAWSVLLSGPYGYTF
TRBJ2-3 | TRBV4-1 | CASSQTSGSPDTQYF
TRBJ1-5 | TRBV7-9 | CASGGDSNQPHHF
TRBJ1-5 | TRBV29-1 | CSVAGINQPQHF
TRBJ1-3 | TRBV28 | CASRPGFGNTIYF
TRBJ2-2 | TRBV27 | CASSRTARGNTGELFF
TRBJ2-5 | TRBV29-1 | CSVARLAGELETQYF
TRBJ2-2 | TRBV9 | CASSVKGSGSLSGELFF